These 17 T cell receptor beta chains were all obtained from the same sample, sequenced in a study of blood T cell repertoires in COVID-19. Data came from immunoSEQ multiplex PCR; TCRdb stores just in-frame clones and leaves some out. The table includes about 210,000 clones, 88% detected once. The sequenced sample was peripheral blood. These receptors all come from a man aged 65 to 79 with acute or convalescent COVID-19.

V usage is TRBV25-1 and J usage is TRBJ2-6; 9 positions agree with TRBD1. CDR3 size: 15 residues. Germline trimming cut 6 bases from V and 2 bases from J; bases unmatched to any gene: 2. Germline assignment: CDR1 MGHDK and CDR2 SYGVNS. In nucleotides, the CDR3 is TGTGCCAGCAGGACAGGGGGAACTGGGGCCAACGTCCTGACTTTC. The encoded protein is CASRTGGTGANVLTF.

The CDR3 sequence is CASRLQGVVFTDTQYF. CDR3 bases: TGTGCCAGCAGATTACAGGGGGTTGTGTTTACAGATACGCAGTATTTT. The chain combines TRBV7-8 with TRBJ2-3; 8 nucleotides line up with TRBD1. The ends lost 6 bases at V and 3 bases at J; junction bases unmatched: 11. Per germline, CDR1 SGHVS and CDR2 FQNEAQ. The CDR3 spans 16 residues. Together with reference TRBV7-8 and TRBJ2-3, the CDR3 gives the full variable domain: GAGVSQSPRYKVAKRGQDVALRCDPISGHVSLFWYQQALGQGPEFLTYFQNEAQLDKSGLPSDRFFAERPEGSVSTLKIQRTQQEDSAVYLCASRLQGVVFTDTQYFGPGTRLTVL.

The J gene is TRBJ2-6, the V gene TRBV7-2; maybe TRBD2 (5 bases). The CDR3 runs to 16 residues. Trimming stripped 2 bases from V and 0 bases from J, with 8 bases between. CDR1 is SGHTA and CDR2 is FQGNSA in the germline V gene. CDR3 in DNA: TGTGCCAGCAGCTTATCGGGAAACTCTGGGGCCAACGTCCTGACTTTC. It encodes CASSLSGNSGANVLTF.

The chain joins TRBV5-1 to TRBJ2-1; 7 positions match TRBD2. Per the germline V gene, CDR1 is SGHRS and CDR2 is YFSETQ. The trim removed 1 base at V and 2 bases at J, leaving 3 bases unmatched. The CDR3 is 15 residues long. CDR3 coding DNA: TGCGCCAGCAGCTTGATCGCGGGAGCCTACAATGAGCAGTTCTTC. It encodes CASSLIAGAYNEQFF.

The rearrangement uses TRBV5-4 and TRBJ2-3; 7 nucleotides align to TRBD1. This CDR3 region has 16 residues. CDR1 SGHNT and CDR2 YYREEE come from the germline V gene (reference sequence). Trimming at V came to 4 bases and at J to 3 bases, leaving 11 bases not matched to a gene. CDR3: CASSPKTGTATDTQYF. The DNA for the CDR3 is TGTGCCAGCAGCCCCAAAACCGGGACAGCGACAGATACGCAGTATTTT.

The chain recombines TRBV3-1 (or the pseudogene TRBV3-2) with TRBJ1-2; 7 nucleotides align to TRBD1. Germline lookup yields CDR1 LGHDT and CDR2 YNNKEL (reference sequence). CDR3 length equals 14 residues. J gave up 6 bases and V 5 bases, and 9 bases lay outside the gene matches. Here the CDR3 reads CASSEQGRKDGYTF. In DNA, the CDR3 is TGTGCCAGCAGCGAACAGGGGAGAAAGGATGGCTACACCTTC.

The CDR3 bases are TGTGCCAGCAGTTACGGGAGCCGTAACACTGAAGCTTTCTTT. Its translation is CASSYGSRNTEAFF. J is TRBJ1-1 and V is TRBV6-5; D unresolved. Trimming cost V 2 bases and J 2 bases, with 9 bases left between them. Germline-derived CDR1 and CDR2 are MNHEY and SVGAGI. The CDR3 loop spans 14 amino acids.

The table lists this clone with a few counts. The chain employs TRBV27 and TRBJ2-2; D not resolved. Germline values: CDR1 MNHEY, CDR2 SMNVEV (reference sequence). This CDR3 contains 11 residues. Trimming stripped 6 bases from V and 6 bases from J, with 5 bases between. CDR3 sequence (DNA): TGTGCCAGCAGATTCGCCGGGGAGCTGTTTTTT. Translation: CASRFAGELFF.

The gene calls are TRBV23-1 and TRBJ1-3, with TRBD1 matching 9 bases. TRBV23-1 is an ORF for which the function is uncertain. Trimming removed 6 bases from V and 2 bases from J; junction bases left unmatched: 8. The CDR3 sequence is 16 residues long. The CDR3 loop reads CASRPGQGTAGNTIYF. CDR3 nucleotide sequence: TGCGCCAGCAGACCAGGACAGGGGACAGCTGGAAACACCATATATTTT.

The chain is built from TRBV5-1 and TRBJ2-7, with 10 bases aligning to TRBD1. CDR1 and CDR2 from the germline V gene are SGHRS and YFSETQ. V lost 4 bases to trimming and J lost 2 bases; unmatched junction nucleotides: 9. This CDR3 has 16 residues. CDR3 in DNA: TGCGCCAGCAGCCCGGAGGGTGGGACAGGGGCCTACGAGCAGTACTTC. Its protein product is CASSPEGGTGAYEQYF.

The rearrangement joins TRBV2 to TRBJ2-5, with 10 bases that match TRBD1. CDR1 is SNHLY, CDR2 FYNNEI, per germline. The trim removed 3 bases at V and 6 bases at J, leaving 4 bases unmatched. This CDR3 has 14 amino acids. This chain's CDR3 is CASSEGGQGQTQYF. As DNA, the CDR3 is TGTGCCAGCAGTGAGGGGGGACAGGGGCAGACCCAGTACTTC.

This clone appeared a few times. This rearrangement joins TRBV6-1 to TRBJ2-7, with 10 bases aligning to TRBD1. The J segment lost 2 bases and the V segment lost 1 base, leaving 2 bases of the junction unmatched. The germline V gene has CDR1 MNHNS and CDR2 SASEGT. This CDR3 has 15 amino acids. CDR3 amino acids: CASSEGGTGAYEQYF. DNA for the CDR3: TGTGCCAGCAGTGAAGGCGGGACAGGGGCCTACGAGCAGTACTTC.

V is TRBV9 and J is TRBJ2-5; 8 bases are a match to TRBD1. Germline CDR1 is SGDLS and CDR2 is YYNGEE. The length of the CDR3 is 16 residues. After removal of 4 bases from V and 4 bases from J, the junction contained 12 bases not matched to a gene. The CDR3 loop reads CASSTAGTGGRETQYF. CDR3 nucleotides: TGTGCCAGCAGCACTGCTGGGACAGGAGGGAGAGAGACCCAGTACTTC.

In its sample, this clone was seen once. V is TRBV28 and J is TRBJ2-7; 14 nucleotides match TRBD2. V was clipped by 5 bases and J by 4 bases; unmatched bases: 10. Germline CDR1 MDHEN, CDR2 SYDVKM. The CDR3 runs 17 residues. Here the CDR3 reads CASSPRGLAGAVYEQYF. CDR3 nucleotides: TGTGCCAGCAGTCCCCGGGGACTAGCGGGAGCCGTTTACGAGCAGTACTTC.

This CDR3 reads CASSIIQGYTEAFF. In nucleotides, the CDR3 is TGTGCCAGCAGCATTATACAGGGATACACTGAAGCTTTCTTT. The chain employs TRBV5-5 and TRBJ1-1, with TRBD1 as a possible D gene (6 bases). This CDR3 region has 14 residues. Germline V lookup: CDR1 SGHKS, CDR2 YYEKEE (reference sequence). With 4 bases removed from V and 3 bases from J, the gap between germline ends came to 13 bases.

The chain uses TRBV20-1 and TRBJ2-7, with 8 bases that match TRBD1. Germline values: CDR1 DFQATT, CDR2 SNEGSKA (reference sequence). This CDR3 has 14 residues. V trimming: 3 bases; J trimming: 2 bases; junction bases outside the gene matches: 6. The CDR3 DNA sequence: TGCAGTGCTAGTGGGACAGGACGAACCTACGAGCAGTACTTC. Amino acids: CSASGTGRTYEQYF.

This chain uses TRBV4-3 with TRBJ1-4, with D unresolved. There are 15 residues in the CDR3. V was shortened by 2 bases and J by 0 bases, with 7 bases between the two germline ends. Looked up from germline, CDR1 is LGHNA and CDR2 is YSLEER. CDR3 in amino acids: CASSQSPATNEKLFF. The CDR3 DNA follows: TGCGCCAGCAGCCAATCCCCGGCAACTAATGAAAAACTGTTTTTT.